Below are 6 T cell receptor beta chains sequenced from a single sample in a study of CD4+ T cells in melanoma. Clones were read by immunoSEQ multiplex PCR, and TCRdb kept only the in-frame ones, dropping some. The sample carries roughly 150,000 clones, around nine tenths recorded once. The receptors come from a human donor with melanoma.

The V and J genes are TRBV9 and TRBJ1-1; D gene unclear. The V gene's germline CDR1 is SGDLS and CDR2 YYNGEE. This CDR3 is 13 amino acids long. CDR3 sequence reads: CAHQRASTYEAFF. Here the CDR3 DNA reads TGTGCACACCAAAGGGCGTCGACGTACGAAGCTTTCTTT.

The V call is TRBV11-1, the J call TRBJ2-7; TRBD2 matches 14 bases. Germline V gene sequence: CDR1 SGHAT, CDR2 FQDESV (reference sequence). The ends lost 4 bases at V and 3 bases at J; junction bases unmatched: 11. This CDR3 spans 18 amino acids. The CDR3 sequence: CASSSRTSGGTKFYEQYF. In DNA, the CDR3 is TGTGCCAGCAGCTCCCGGACTAGCGGGGGGACAAAGTTCTACGAGCAGTACTTC.

The chain employs TRBV7-9 and TRBJ2-3; 8 bases are shared with TRBD2. This CDR3 is built from 16 residues. Germline V lookup: CDR1 SEHNR, CDR2 FQNEAQ (reference sequence). V gave up 1 base and J gave up 2 bases; unmatched junction bases: 5. The CDR3 sequence is CASSLGSGEVTDTQYF. CDR3 in DNA: TGTGCCAGCAGCTTAGGTAGCGGGGAAGTCACAGATACGCAGTATTTT.

The V gene is TRBV5-1, the J gene TRBJ1-1; no clear D gene. CDR1 and CDR2 from the germline V gene are SGHRS and YFSETQ. This CDR3 has 14 residues. The ends were cut back, 3 bases at V and 5 bases at J, with 14 bases in the middle. The CDR3 DNA reads as TGCGCCAGCAGCTGGCTTGGGTCGGAGACTGAAGCTTTCTTT. It is translated as CASSWLGSETEAFF.

The chain couples TRBV5-1 to TRBJ2-5; no clear D. Trimming pared 2 bases from V and 4 bases from J, leaving 3 bases between. Germline V gene data show CDR1 as SGHRS and CDR2 as YFSETQ. The CDR3 runs to 11 residues. CDR3 loop: CASSFAETQYF. The CDR3 DNA reads as TGCGCCAGCAGCTTCGCAGAGACCCAGTACTTC.

This chain connects TRBV5-1 to TRBJ1-1; TRBD1 matches 7 bases. The CDR3 covers 14 residues. Losses at the gene ends were 4 bases for V and 8 bases for J; bases not matched to a gene: 11. Germline V gives CDR1 SGHRS, CDR2 YFSETQ. Written as DNA, the CDR3 is TGCGCCAGCAGCCCAACACGACAGGGTATAGAAGCTTTCTTT. It codes for CASSPTRQGIEAFF.